This is a list of T cell receptor beta chains from one sample in a study of vaccination and CD4 T cells after COVID-19. Their recognized antigens are unknown. From the PCR reads, TCRdb called clonotypes with MiXCR, one entry per CDR3 protein. The sample lists about 6,800 distinct CDR3 sequences; around half were seen once. Material for sequencing was CD4+ T cells from blood, cultured in vitro. These receptor sequences come from a human donor in good health. CDR3s include the opening cysteine and the closing phenylalanine or tryptophan. A D gene is named only where the DNA matches it firmly. The listing skips clone size in some rows; elsewhere it reads once, few, many or a size class.

j_gene: TRBJ2-5
d_gene: .
abundance: .
v_gene: TRBV5-1
CDR3nt: TGCGCCAGCAGTCGAGAAGAGACCCAGTACTTC
CDR3aa: CASSREETQYF

j_gene: TRBJ2-7
d_gene: TRBD2
abundance: .
v_gene: TRBV6-2/TRBV6-3
CDR3nt: TGTGCCAGCAACATCCGGGGGGTTCCGTACTTC
CDR3aa: CASNIRGVPYF

j_gene: TRBJ2-7
d_gene: .
abundance: .
v_gene: TRBV4-2
CDR3nt: TGTGCCAGCAGCCAGGACCGGTCAGGGGCCGAGCAGTACTTC
CDR3aa: CASSQDRSGAEQYF

j_gene: TRBJ1-1
d_gene: .
abundance: .
v_gene: TRBV28
CDR3nt: TGTGCCAGCAGTTTAATGAACACTGAAGCTTTCTTT
CDR3aa: CASSLMNTEAFF

j_gene: TRBJ1-6
d_gene: .
abundance: .
v_gene: TRBV19
CDR3nt: TGTGCCAGTAGTGCCCACCAGGGTTTCGAGGAGGATTCACCCCTCCACTTT
CDR3aa: CASSAHQGFEEDSPLHF

j_gene: TRBJ1-2
d_gene: .
abundance: .
v_gene: TRBV2
CDR3nt: TGTGCCAGCAACCAACTGCCTCACTATGGCTACACCTTC
CDR3aa: CASNQLPHYGYTF

j_gene: TRBJ2-2
d_gene: .
abundance: .
v_gene: TRBV6-1
CDR3nt: TGTGCCAGCAGATCCGGACTGGGCCCCGTTTTAGGCACCGGGGAGCTGTTTTTT
CDR3aa: CASRSGLGPVLGTGELFF

j_gene: TRBJ2-1
d_gene: .
abundance: .
v_gene: TRBV12-3/TRBV12-4
CDR3nt: TGTGCCAGCAGTTTAGGGGGGCCCCATGAGCAGTTCTTC
CDR3aa: CASSLGGPHEQFF

j_gene: TRBJ1-5
d_gene: .
abundance: .
v_gene: TRBV12-3/TRBV12-4
CDR3nt: TGTGCCAGCAGTTTAGGTAGGACGGATCAGCCCCAGCATTTT
CDR3aa: CASSLGRTDQPQHF

j_gene: TRBJ1-2
d_gene: .
abundance: few
v_gene: TRBV20-1
CDR3nt: TGCAGTGCCCCTGGAGGACGAACGGCCTATGGCTACACCTTC
CDR3aa: CSAPGGRTAYGYTF

j_gene: TRBJ2-1
d_gene: .
abundance: .
v_gene: TRBV20-1
CDR3nt: TGCACCTCAAGGGGTTTGGTCAGGGATGAGCAGTTCTTC
CDR3aa: CTSRGLVRDEQFF

j_gene: TRBJ2-3
d_gene: .
abundance: few
v_gene: TRBV20-1
CDR3nt: TGCAGTGCTAGAGAGGGGGACTTCCGCACAGATACGCAGTATTTT
CDR3aa: CSAREGDFRTDTQYF

j_gene: TRBJ1-6
d_gene: TRBD1
abundance: few
v_gene: TRBV27
CDR3nt: TGTGCCAGCAGTCAGGGGGATTCACCCCTCCACTTT
CDR3aa: CASSQGDSPLHF

j_gene: TRBJ2-1
d_gene: .
abundance: .
v_gene: TRBV20-1
CDR3nt: TGCAGTGCTAGATCTCGGGCGGGATATGTCAATGAGCAGTTCTTC
CDR3aa: CSARSRAGYVNEQFF

j_gene: TRBJ1-1
d_gene: TRBD1
abundance: once
v_gene: TRBV7-9
CDR3nt: TGTGCCAGCAGTCCAGGGGGCGTAAGCACTGAAGCTTTCTTT
CDR3aa: CASSPGGVSTEAFF

j_gene: TRBJ1-2
d_gene: .
abundance: .
v_gene: TRBV5-4
CDR3nt: TGTGCCAGCAGCTTGGTGGGCAGGACCTATGGCTACACCTTC
CDR3aa: CASSLVGRTYGYTF

j_gene: TRBJ2-3
d_gene: .
abundance: few
v_gene: TRBV10-3
CDR3nt: TGTGCGACCCGGGACACCTTCACAGATACGCAGTATTTT
CDR3aa: CATRDTFTDTQYF

j_gene: TRBJ1-1
d_gene: .
abundance: medium-sized
v_gene: TRBV28
CDR3nt: TGTGCCAGCCGTGGGGACACTGAAGCTTTCTTT
CDR3aa: CASRGDTEAFF

j_gene: TRBJ2-1
d_gene: .
abundance: .
v_gene: TRBV19
CDR3nt: TGTGCCAGTAGTATAGTCCCCGGAGGAGGTCTTGGTGAGCAGTTCTTC
CDR3aa: CASSIVPGGGLGEQFF

j_gene: TRBJ1-2
d_gene: .
abundance: once
v_gene: TRBV30
CDR3nt: TGTGCCTGGAGTCAACGGGACGGGAGTTATGGCTACACCTTC
CDR3aa: CAWSQRDGSYGYTF

j_gene: TRBJ2-2
d_gene: TRBD1
abundance: .
v_gene: TRBV6-2/TRBV6-3
CDR3nt: TGTGCCAGCAGTTACTCAGGGACAGGTGCCACCGGGGAGCTGTTTTTT
CDR3aa: CASSYSGTGATGELFF

j_gene: TRBJ2-3
d_gene: .
abundance: .
v_gene: TRBV20-1
CDR3nt: TGCAGTGCTATTCCTTTGACCGGCACAGATACGCAGTATTTT
CDR3aa: CSAIPLTGTDTQYF

j_gene: TRBJ1-5
d_gene: .
abundance: .
v_gene: TRBV7-8
CDR3nt: TGTGCCAGCAGCTTAGGCAGGCTTGGGAGTCAGCCCCAGCATTTT
CDR3aa: CASSLGRLGSQPQHF

j_gene: TRBJ2-7
d_gene: TRBD2
abundance: .
v_gene: TRBV20-1
CDR3nt: TGCAGTGCTCGAGGACTAGCGGGCCACTCCCAGTACTTC
CDR3aa: CSARGLAGHSQYF

j_gene: TRBJ1-2
d_gene: TRBD1
abundance: .
v_gene: TRBV6-1
CDR3nt: TGTGCCACCCGCACAAAAAACAGGGGGCTATATATCTATGGCCACACCTTC
CDR3aa: CATRTKNRGLYIYGHTF

j_gene: TRBJ1-1
d_gene: .
abundance: .
v_gene: TRBV30
CDR3nt: TGTGCCTGGAGTGCCTGGGGAAGTAAGTTGGCCACTGAAGCTTTCTTT
CDR3aa: CAWSAWGSKLATEAFF

j_gene: TRBJ1-1
d_gene: .
abundance: .
v_gene: TRBV7-9
CDR3nt: TGTGCCAGCAGCTTAGGGGTAGGGGGCACTGAAGCTTTCTTT
CDR3aa: CASSLGVGGTEAFF

j_gene: TRBJ1-6
d_gene: TRBD1
abundance: .
v_gene: TRBV20-1
CDR3nt: TGCAGTGCTAGAGTTAAACAGGGGCGAGGCTCACCCCTCCACTTT
CDR3aa: CSARVKQGRGSPLHF

j_gene: TRBJ2-7
d_gene: TRBD1
abundance: .
v_gene: TRBV7-6
CDR3nt: TGTGCCAGCAGCTTCGGGACAGTTTCCTACGAGCAGTACTTC
CDR3aa: CASSFGTVSYEQYF

j_gene: TRBJ2-1
d_gene: TRBD2
abundance: .
v_gene: TRBV6-1
CDR3nt: TGTGCCAGCAGTGAAACGGGCGGGGGGGCCTACAATGAGCAGTTCTTC
CDR3aa: CASSETGGGAYNEQFF

j_gene: TRBJ1-1
d_gene: .
abundance: .
v_gene: TRBV21-1
CDR3nt: TGTGCCAGCAGCAAAGTGAAGGACACTGAAGCTTTCTTT
CDR3aa: CASSKVKDTEAFF

j_gene: TRBJ1-2
d_gene: .
abundance: .
v_gene: TRBV5-6
CDR3nt: TGTGCCAGCAGCCCTACCACTCGGCGCCTTGCTAACTATGGCTACACCTTC
CDR3aa: CASSPTTRRLANYGYTF

j_gene: TRBJ2-5
d_gene: TRBD2
abundance: few
v_gene: TRBV19
CDR3nt: TGTGCCAGTAGTTTGGGGACTAGCGGGGGCCCACCGGGAACCCAGTACTTC
CDR3aa: CASSLGTSGGPPGTQYF

j_gene: TRBJ1-4
d_gene: .
abundance: .
v_gene: TRBV6-2/TRBV6-3
CDR3nt: TGTGCCAGCAGTTCCCGGACATCTAATGAAAAACTGTTTTTT
CDR3aa: CASSSRTSNEKLFF

j_gene: TRBJ2-7
d_gene: TRBD2
abundance: .
v_gene: TRBV6-5
CDR3nt: TGTGCCAGCAGTTCCCGGACGGGACTATCCTACGAGCAGTACTTC
CDR3aa: CASSSRTGLSYEQYF

j_gene: TRBJ2-7
d_gene: TRBD2
abundance: .
v_gene: TRBV19
CDR3nt: TGTGCCAGTAGGTTCAATACCGGGGGGTCCGGGCAGTACTTC
CDR3aa: CASRFNTGGSGQYF

j_gene: TRBJ1-2
d_gene: .
abundance: .
v_gene: TRBV27
CDR3nt: TGTGCCAGCAGTCCTCTTAGTCGGGTCGGATATGGCTACACCTTC
CDR3aa: CASSPLSRVGYGYTF

j_gene: TRBJ1-5
d_gene: .
abundance: .
v_gene: TRBV15
CDR3nt: TGTGCCACCAGCAGAGACTTGCAGTCTGGACAGCCCCAGCATTTT
CDR3aa: CATSRDLQSGQPQHF

j_gene: TRBJ2-1
d_gene: TRBD2
abundance: .
v_gene: TRBV6-4
CDR3nt: TGTGCCAGCAGTCATAGGGAGGGGAATGAGCAGTTCTTC
CDR3aa: CASSHREGNEQFF

j_gene: TRBJ1-5
d_gene: TRBD1
abundance: .
v_gene: TRBV28
CDR3nt: TGTGCCAGCAGACCCTCCGGGACAGGGGGCGGTCAGCCTCAGCATTTT
CDR3aa: CASRPSGTGGGQPQHF

j_gene: TRBJ2-1
d_gene: TRBD2
abundance: .
v_gene: TRBV10-3
CDR3nt: TGTGCCATCAGTGGTAGCGGGGGGTCCTACAATGAGCAGTTCTTC
CDR3aa: CAISGSGGSYNEQFF

j_gene: TRBJ2-2
d_gene: .
abundance: .
v_gene: TRBV10-3
CDR3nt: TGTGCCTCAAACCGGGGAGAGAACACCGGGGAGCTGTTTTTT
CDR3aa: CASNRGENTGELFF

j_gene: TRBJ2-1
d_gene: .
abundance: .
v_gene: TRBV28
CDR3nt: TGTGCCAGCAGTTTATTGTTCGGGAGGGCCAGGGGGGATGAGCAGTTCTTC
CDR3aa: CASSLLFGRARGDEQFF

j_gene: TRBJ2-3
d_gene: .
abundance: .
v_gene: TRBV20-1
CDR3nt: TGCAGTGCTAGAGATGGGGCGACGGGACCTAGCACAGATACGCAGTATTTT
CDR3aa: CSARDGATGPSTDTQYF

j_gene: TRBJ1-2
d_gene: .
abundance: .
v_gene: TRBV20-1
CDR3nt: TGCAGTGCTAGATCATGGGAGACAGTAAATGGCTACACCTTC
CDR3aa: CSARSWETVNGYTF

j_gene: TRBJ1-4
d_gene: .
abundance: .
v_gene: TRBV6-1
CDR3nt: TGTGCCAGCAGTGAAACGGGCGAAAAACTGTTTTTT
CDR3aa: CASSETGEKLFF

j_gene: TRBJ2-3
d_gene: .
abundance: .
v_gene: TRBV12-3/TRBV12-4
CDR3nt: TGTGCCAGCAGTTTAAGGCTACCCTCTAGCACAGATACGCAGTATTTT
CDR3aa: CASSLRLPSSTDTQYF

j_gene: TRBJ1-4
d_gene: TRBD1
abundance: .
v_gene: TRBV7-2
CDR3nt: TGTGCCAGCAGCCGGGACAGGGTAAACGAAAAACTGTTTTTT
CDR3aa: CASSRDRVNEKLFF

j_gene: TRBJ2-2
d_gene: .
abundance: few
v_gene: TRBV11-3
CDR3nt: TGTGCCAGCAGCTTCAAGGGTATTGGCGGGGAGCTGTTTTTT
CDR3aa: CASSFKGIGGELFF

j_gene: TRBJ2-2
d_gene: .
abundance: .
v_gene: TRBV6-1
CDR3nt: TGTGCCAGCAGCTGGGCCCGAAGCGGTGGCGGGGAGCTGTTTTTT
CDR3aa: CASSWARSGGGELFF

j_gene: TRBJ1-1
d_gene: .
abundance: .
v_gene: TRBV5-1
CDR3nt: TGCGCCAGCAGCTTGGTCGGGACCCCACAGGCAGGAGCTTTCTTT
CDR3aa: CASSLVGTPQAGAFF

j_gene: TRBJ1-1
d_gene: .
abundance: .
v_gene: TRBV10-3
CDR3nt: TGTGCCCCTACGGGCCGGCGGGACACTGAAGCTTTCTTT
CDR3aa: CAPTGRRDTEAFF

j_gene: TRBJ1-2
d_gene: TRBD1
abundance: .
v_gene: TRBV20-1
CDR3nt: TGCAGTGCTAGACCCTTAGGGGGCGCAAGCTATGGCTACACCTTC
CDR3aa: CSARPLGGASYGYTF

j_gene: TRBJ1-1
d_gene: .
abundance: .
v_gene: TRBV25-1
CDR3nt: TGTGCCAGCAGTGAGGGAAGCAGAAAAGCTTTCTTT
CDR3aa: CASSEGSRKAFF

j_gene: TRBJ1-2
d_gene: TRBD1
abundance: few
v_gene: TRBV28
CDR3nt: TGTGCCAGCAGTTCTCCGGGACAGGTCGCTGGGGAGCGAGGAGGCCGCTATGGCTACACCTTC
CDR3aa: CASSSPGQVAGERGGRYGYTF

j_gene: TRBJ2-7
d_gene: .
abundance: few
v_gene: TRBV20-1
CDR3nt: TGCAGCGGACTCGAAAACACCTACGAGCAGTACTTC
CDR3aa: CSGLENTYEQYF

j_gene: TRBJ1-2
d_gene: .
abundance: .
v_gene: TRBV20-1
CDR3nt: TGCAGTGCCCAGGCGGCCCTCTATGGCTACACCTTC
CDR3aa: CSAQAALYGYTF

j_gene: TRBJ1-5
d_gene: .
abundance: .
v_gene: TRBV5-8
CDR3nt: TGTGCCAGCAGCTTGGAAGGGATTGGCAATCAGCCCCAGCATTTT
CDR3aa: CASSLEGIGNQPQHF

j_gene: TRBJ1-5
d_gene: .
abundance: few
v_gene: TRBV15
CDR3nt: TGTGCCACCAGCAGGCCAGGGAGTCAGCCCCAGCATTTT
CDR3aa: CATSRPGSQPQHF

j_gene: TRBJ2-4
d_gene: .
abundance: .
v_gene: TRBV12-3/TRBV12-4
CDR3nt: TGTGCCAGCAGTTTCGGGACCCTAGCCAAAAACATTCAGTACTTC
CDR3aa: CASSFGTLAKNIQYF